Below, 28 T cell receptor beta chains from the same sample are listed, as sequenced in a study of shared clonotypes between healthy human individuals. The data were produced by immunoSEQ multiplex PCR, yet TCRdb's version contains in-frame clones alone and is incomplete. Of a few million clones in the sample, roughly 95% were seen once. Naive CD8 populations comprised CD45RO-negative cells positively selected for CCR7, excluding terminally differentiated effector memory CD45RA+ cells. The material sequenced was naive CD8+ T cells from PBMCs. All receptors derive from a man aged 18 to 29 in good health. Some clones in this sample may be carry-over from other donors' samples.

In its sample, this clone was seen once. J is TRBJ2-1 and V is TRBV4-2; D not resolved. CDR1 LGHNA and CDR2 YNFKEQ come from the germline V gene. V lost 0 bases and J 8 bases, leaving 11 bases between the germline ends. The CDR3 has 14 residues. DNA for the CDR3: TGTGCCAGCAGCCAAGAGTTATCCAGCTATGAGCAGTTCTTC. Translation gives CASSQELSSYEQFF.

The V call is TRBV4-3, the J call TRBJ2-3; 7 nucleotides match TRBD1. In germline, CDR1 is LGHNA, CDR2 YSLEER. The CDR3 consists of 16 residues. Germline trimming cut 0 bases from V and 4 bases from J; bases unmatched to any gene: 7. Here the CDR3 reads CASSQDRGGGADTQYF. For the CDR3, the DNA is TGCGCCAGCAGCCAAGATCGAGGGGGCGGCGCAGATACGCAGTATTTT.

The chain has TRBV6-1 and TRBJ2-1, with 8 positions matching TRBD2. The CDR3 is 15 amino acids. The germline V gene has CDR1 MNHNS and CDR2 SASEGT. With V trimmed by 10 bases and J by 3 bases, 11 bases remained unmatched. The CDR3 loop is CATRTSGDLYNEQFF. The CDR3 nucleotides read TGTGCCACCCGAACTAGCGGAGACCTCTACAATGAGCAGTTCTTC.

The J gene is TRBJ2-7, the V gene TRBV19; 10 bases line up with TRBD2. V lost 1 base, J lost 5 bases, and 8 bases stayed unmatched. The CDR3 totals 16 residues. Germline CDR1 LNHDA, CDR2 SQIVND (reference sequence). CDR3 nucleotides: TGTGCCAGTAGTATAGCTTGGCTAGCGGGAGTTAACGAGCAGTACTTC. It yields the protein CASSIAWLAGVNEQYF.

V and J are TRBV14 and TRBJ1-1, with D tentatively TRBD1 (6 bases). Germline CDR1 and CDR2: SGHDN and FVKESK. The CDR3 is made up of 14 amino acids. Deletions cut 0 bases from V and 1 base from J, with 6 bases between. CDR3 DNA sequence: TGTGCCAGCAGCCAAGAACAGGGGAACACTGAAGCTTTCTTT. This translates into CASSQEQGNTEAFF.

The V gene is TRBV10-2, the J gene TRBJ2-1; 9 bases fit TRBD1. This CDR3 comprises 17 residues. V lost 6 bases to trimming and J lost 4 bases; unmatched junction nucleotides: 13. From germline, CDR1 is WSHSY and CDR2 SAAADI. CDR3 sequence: CASRDRGVDSLYNEQFF. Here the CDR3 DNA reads TGCGCCAGCAGGGACAGGGGAGTAGATTCGTTATACAATGAGCAGTTCTTC.

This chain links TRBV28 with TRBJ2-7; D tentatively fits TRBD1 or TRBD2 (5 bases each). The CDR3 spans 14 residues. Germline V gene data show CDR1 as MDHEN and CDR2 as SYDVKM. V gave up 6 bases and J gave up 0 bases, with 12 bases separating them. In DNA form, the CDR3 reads TGTGCCAGCAGAGGGACCGAGAGCTCCTACGAGCAGTACTTC. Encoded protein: CASRGTESSYEQYF.

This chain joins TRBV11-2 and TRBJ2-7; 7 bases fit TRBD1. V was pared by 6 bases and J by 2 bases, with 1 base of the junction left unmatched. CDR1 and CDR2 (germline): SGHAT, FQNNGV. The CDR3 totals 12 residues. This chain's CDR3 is CASRTGPYEQYF. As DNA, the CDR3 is TGTGCCAGCAGGACAGGGCCCTACGAGCAGTACTTC.

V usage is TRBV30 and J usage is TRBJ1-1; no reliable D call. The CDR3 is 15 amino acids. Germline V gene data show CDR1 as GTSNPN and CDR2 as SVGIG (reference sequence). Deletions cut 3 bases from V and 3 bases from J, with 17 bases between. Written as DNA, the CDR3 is TGTGCCTGGAGGGACGAGGGCCCGACCTACACTGAAGCTTTCTTT. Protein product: CAWRDEGPTYTEAFF.

The chain's CDR3 is CASSFRDRVRGEQFF. The DNA for the CDR3 is TGTGCCAGCAGCTTCCGGGACAGGGTTCGTGGTGAGCAGTTCTTC. The V gene is TRBV27, the J gene TRBJ2-1, with 9 bases fitting TRBD1. CDR3 length: 15 amino acids. Germline V CDR1 and CDR2: MNHEY, SMNVEV (reference sequence). V lost 6 bases to trimming and J lost 9 bases; unmatched junction nucleotides: 12.

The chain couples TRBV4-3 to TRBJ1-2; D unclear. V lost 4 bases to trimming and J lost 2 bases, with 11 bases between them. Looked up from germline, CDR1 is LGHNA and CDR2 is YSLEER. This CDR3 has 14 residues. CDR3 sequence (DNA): TGCGCCAGCAGCCCTTCCCCGGGGAACTATGGCTACACCTTC. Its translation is CASSPSPGNYGYTF.

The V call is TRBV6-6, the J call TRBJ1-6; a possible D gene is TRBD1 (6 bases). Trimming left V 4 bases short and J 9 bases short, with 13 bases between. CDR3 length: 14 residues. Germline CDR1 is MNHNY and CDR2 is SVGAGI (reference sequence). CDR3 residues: CASSSGGSGSPLHF. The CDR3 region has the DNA TGTGCCAGCAGTTCCGGGGGCTCGGGTTCACCCCTCCACTTT.

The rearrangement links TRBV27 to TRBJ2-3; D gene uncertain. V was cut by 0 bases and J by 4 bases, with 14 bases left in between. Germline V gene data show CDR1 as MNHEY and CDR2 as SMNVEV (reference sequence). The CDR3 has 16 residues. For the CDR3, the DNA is TGTGCCAGCAGTTTATCGTTCCCAGTGGGCGCAGATACGCAGTATTTT. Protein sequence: CASSLSFPVGADTQYF.

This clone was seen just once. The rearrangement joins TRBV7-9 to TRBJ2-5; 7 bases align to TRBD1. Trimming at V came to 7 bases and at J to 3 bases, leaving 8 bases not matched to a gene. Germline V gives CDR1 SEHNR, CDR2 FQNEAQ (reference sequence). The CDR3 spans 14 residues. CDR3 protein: CASTFDDREETQYF. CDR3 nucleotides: TGTGCCAGCACTTTCGACGACAGGGAAGAGACCCAGTACTTC.

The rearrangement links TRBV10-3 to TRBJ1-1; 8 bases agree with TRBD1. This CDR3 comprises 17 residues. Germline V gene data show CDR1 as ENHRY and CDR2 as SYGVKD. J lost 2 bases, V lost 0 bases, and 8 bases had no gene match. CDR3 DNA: TGTGCCATCAGTGAGTCTGAGCAGGGGGCGGTTAACACTGAAGCTTTCTTT. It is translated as CAISESEQGAVNTEAFF.

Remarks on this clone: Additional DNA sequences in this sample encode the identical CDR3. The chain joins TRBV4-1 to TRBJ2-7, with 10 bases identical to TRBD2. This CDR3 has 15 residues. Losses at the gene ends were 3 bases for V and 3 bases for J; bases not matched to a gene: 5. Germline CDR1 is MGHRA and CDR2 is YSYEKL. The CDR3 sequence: CASSHRTSGLYEQYF. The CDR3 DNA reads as TGCGCCAGCAGCCACCGGACTAGCGGACTCTACGAGCAGTACTTC.

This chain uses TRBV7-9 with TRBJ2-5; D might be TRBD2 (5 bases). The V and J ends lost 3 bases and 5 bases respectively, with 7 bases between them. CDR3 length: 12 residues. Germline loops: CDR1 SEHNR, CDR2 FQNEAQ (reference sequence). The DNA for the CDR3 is TGTGCCAGCAGCTTTAGGAGGGAGACCCAGTACTTC. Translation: CASSFRRETQYF.

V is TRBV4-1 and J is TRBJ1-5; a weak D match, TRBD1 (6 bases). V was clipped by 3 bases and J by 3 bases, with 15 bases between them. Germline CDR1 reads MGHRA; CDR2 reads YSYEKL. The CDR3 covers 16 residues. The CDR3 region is CASSHRQVPSNQPQHF. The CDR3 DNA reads TGCGCCAGCAGCCACCGACAGGTCCCCTCCAATCAGCCCCAGCATTTT.

Here the CDR3 reads CASSFLIPREGAYEQYF. The CDR3 nucleotides are TGTGCCAGCAGTTTTTTGATCCCCCGTGAGGGAGCCTACGAGCAGTACTTC. V usage is TRBV27 and J usage is TRBJ2-7; D perhaps matches TRBD2 (5 bases). Germline lookup yields CDR1 MNHEY and CDR2 SMNVEV (reference sequence). The length of the CDR3 is 17 residues. V was trimmed by 3 bases and J by 2 bases, leaving 20 bases between them.

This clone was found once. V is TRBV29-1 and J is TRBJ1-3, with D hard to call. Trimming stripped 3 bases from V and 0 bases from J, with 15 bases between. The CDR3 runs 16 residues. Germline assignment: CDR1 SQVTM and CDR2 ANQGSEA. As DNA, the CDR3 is TGCAGCGTTGAGGTTGACAATCCCCTCTCTGGAAACACCATATATTTT. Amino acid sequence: CSVEVDNPLSGNTIYF.

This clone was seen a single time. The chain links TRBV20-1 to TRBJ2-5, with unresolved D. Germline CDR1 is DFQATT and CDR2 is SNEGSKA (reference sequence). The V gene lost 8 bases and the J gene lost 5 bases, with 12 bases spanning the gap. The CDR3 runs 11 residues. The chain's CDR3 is CSRWIEETQYF. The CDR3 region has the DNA TGCAGTAGATGGATCGAGGAGACCCAGTACTTC.

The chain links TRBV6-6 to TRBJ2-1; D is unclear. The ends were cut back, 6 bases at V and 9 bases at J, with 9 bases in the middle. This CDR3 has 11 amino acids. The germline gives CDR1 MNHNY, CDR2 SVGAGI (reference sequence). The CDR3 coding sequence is TGTGCCAGCAGCGCCTACGGTGAGCAGTTCTTC. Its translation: CASSAYGEQFF.

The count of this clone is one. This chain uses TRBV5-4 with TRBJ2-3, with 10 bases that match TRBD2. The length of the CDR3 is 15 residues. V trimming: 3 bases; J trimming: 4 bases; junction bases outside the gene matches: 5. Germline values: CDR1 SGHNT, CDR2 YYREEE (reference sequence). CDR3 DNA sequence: TGTGCCAGCAGCTCCGGACTAGCGGCGGCAGATACGCAGTATTTT. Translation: CASSSGLAAADTQYF.

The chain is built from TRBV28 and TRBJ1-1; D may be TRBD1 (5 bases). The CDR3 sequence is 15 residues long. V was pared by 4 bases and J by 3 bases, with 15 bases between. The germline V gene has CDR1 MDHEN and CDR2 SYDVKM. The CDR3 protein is CASSSAGGEDTEAFF. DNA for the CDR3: TGTGCCAGCAGTTCCGCCGGGGGGGAGGACACTGAAGCTTTCTTT.

CDR3 coding DNA: TGTGCCAGCAGTGGGCCCCGGGACTCGCGGCAGTATTTT. Its protein product is CASSGPRDSRQYF. The rearrangement uses TRBV27 and TRBJ2-3, with D perhaps matching TRBD2 (6 bases). CDR3 length: 13 amino acids. The germline V and J ends were trimmed by 5 bases and 11 bases, with 17 bases remaining between them. Germline loops: CDR1 MNHEY, CDR2 SMNVEV (reference sequence).

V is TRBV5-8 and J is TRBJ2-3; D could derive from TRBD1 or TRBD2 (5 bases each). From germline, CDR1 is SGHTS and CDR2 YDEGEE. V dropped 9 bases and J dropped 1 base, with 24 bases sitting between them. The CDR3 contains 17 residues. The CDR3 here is CAILSLAWQGRTDTQYF. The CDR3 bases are TGTGCCATCCTCTCTTTGGCTTGGCAGGGACGCACAGATACGCAGTATTTT.

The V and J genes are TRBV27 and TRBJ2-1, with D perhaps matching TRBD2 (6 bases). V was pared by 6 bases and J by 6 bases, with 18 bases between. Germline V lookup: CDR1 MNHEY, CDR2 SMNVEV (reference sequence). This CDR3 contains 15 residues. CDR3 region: CASRVGGWGSNEQFF. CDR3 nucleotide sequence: TGTGCCAGCAGAGTGGGGGGTTGGGGCTCCAATGAGCAGTTCTTC.

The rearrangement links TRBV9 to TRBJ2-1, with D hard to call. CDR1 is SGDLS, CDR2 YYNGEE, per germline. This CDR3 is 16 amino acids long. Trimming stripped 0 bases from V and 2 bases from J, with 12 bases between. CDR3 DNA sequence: TGTGCCAGCAGCGTAGGATGGCCCTCCCCCTACAATGAGCAGTTCTTC. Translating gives CASSVGWPSPYNEQFF.